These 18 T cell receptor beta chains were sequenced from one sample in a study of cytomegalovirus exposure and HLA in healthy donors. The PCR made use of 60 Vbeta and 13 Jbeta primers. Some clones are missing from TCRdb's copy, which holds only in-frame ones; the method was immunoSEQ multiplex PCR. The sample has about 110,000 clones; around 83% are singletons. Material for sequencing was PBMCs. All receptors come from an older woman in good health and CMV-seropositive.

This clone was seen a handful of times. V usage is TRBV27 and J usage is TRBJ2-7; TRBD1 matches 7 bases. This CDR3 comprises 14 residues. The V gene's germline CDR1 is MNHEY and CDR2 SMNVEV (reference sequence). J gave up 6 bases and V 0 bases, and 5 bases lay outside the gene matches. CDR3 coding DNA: TGTGCCAGCAGTTTATCGATGACAGGGTCCGAGCAGTACTTC. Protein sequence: CASSLSMTGSEQYF.

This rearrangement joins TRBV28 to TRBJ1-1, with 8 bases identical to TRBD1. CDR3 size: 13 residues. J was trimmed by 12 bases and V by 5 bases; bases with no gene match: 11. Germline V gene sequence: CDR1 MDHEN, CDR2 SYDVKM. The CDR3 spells CASSGRQGMITFF. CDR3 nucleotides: TGTGCCAGCAGTGGCAGACAGGGGATGATTACTTTCTTT.

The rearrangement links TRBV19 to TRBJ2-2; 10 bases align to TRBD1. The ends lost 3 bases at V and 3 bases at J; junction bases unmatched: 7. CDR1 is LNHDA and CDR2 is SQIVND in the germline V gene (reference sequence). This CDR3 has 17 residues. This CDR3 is CASSIPRQGAYTGELFF. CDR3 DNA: TGTGCCAGTAGTATCCCCCGACAGGGGGCATACACCGGGGAGCTGTTTTTT.

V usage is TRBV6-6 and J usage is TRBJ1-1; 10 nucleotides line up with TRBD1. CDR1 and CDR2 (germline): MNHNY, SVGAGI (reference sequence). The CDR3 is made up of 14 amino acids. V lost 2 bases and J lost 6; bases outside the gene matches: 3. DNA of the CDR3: TGTGCCAGCAGTTACGGGACAGGGGTCGCTGAAGCTTTCTTT. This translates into CASSYGTGVAEAFF.

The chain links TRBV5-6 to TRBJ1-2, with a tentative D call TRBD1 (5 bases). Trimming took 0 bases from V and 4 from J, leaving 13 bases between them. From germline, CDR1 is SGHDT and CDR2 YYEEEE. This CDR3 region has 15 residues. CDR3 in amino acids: CASSLGPREVYGYTF. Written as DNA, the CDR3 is TGTGCCAGCAGCTTGGGGCCCAGGGAGGTCTATGGCTACACCTTC.

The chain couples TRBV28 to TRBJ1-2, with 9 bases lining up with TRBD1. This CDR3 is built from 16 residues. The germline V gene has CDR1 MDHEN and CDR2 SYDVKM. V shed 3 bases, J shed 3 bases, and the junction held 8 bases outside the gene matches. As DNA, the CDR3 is TGTGCCAGCAGTTTTCCCTACCGGGACAGGGACTATGGCTACACCTTC. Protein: CASSFPYRDRDYGYTF.

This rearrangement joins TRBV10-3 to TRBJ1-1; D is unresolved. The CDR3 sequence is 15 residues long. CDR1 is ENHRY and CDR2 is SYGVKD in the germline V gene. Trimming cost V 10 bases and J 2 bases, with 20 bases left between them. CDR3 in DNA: TGTGCCAGCAGCCCCGGGGTCCCCCCAAACACTGAAGCTTTCTTT. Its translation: CASSPGVPPNTEAFF.

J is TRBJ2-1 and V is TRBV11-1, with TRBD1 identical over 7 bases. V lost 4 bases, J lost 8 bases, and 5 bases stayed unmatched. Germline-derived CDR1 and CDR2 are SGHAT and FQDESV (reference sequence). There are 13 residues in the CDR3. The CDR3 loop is CASSSQGVHEQFF. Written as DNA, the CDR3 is TGTGCCAGCAGCTCGCAGGGGGTCCATGAGCAGTTCTTC.

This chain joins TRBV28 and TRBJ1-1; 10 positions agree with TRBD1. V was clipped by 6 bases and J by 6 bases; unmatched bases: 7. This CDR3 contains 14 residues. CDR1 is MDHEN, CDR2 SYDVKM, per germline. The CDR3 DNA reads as TGTGCCAGCAGCTCGACAGGGGGCGCATCTGAAGCTTTCTTT. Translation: CASSSTGGASEAFF.

CDR3 DNA: TGTGCCAGTAGTACCCGACAGGGACGCAACGAGCAGTACTTC. Translating it yields CASSTRQGRNEQYF. The rearrangement joins TRBV19 to TRBJ2-7; 7 nucleotides agree with TRBD1. The CDR3 is 14 amino acids. In germline, CDR1 is LNHDA, CDR2 SQIVND (reference sequence). Trimming took 4 bases from V and 5 from J; bases not matched to a gene: 8.

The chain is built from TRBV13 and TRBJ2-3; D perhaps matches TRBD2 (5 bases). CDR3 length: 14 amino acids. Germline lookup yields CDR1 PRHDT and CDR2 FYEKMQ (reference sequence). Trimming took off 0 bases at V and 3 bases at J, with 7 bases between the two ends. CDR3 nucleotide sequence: TGTGCCAGCAGCTTAGGCCGGGGAACAGATACGCAGTATTTT. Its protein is CASSLGRGTDTQYF.

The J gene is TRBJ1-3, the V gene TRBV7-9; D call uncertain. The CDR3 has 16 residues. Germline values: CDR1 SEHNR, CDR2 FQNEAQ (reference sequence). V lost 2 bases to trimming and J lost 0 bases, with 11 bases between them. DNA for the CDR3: TGTGCCAGCAGCTTACCAGGATCGAACTCTGGAAACACCATATATTTT. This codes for CASSLPGSNSGNTIYF.

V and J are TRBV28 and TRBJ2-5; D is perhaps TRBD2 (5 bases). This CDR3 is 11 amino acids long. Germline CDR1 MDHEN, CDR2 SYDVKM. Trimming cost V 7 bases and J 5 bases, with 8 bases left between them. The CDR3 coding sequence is TGTGCCAGCACTAGCAGGGAGACCCAGTACTTC. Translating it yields CASTSRETQYF.

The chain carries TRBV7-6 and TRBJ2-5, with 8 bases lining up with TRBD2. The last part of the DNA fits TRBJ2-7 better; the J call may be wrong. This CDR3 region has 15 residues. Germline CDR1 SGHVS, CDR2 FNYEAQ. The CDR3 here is CASSPVGGGSYEQYF. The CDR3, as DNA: TGTGCCAGCAGCCCAGTGGGCGGGGGGTCCTACGAGCAGTACTTC.

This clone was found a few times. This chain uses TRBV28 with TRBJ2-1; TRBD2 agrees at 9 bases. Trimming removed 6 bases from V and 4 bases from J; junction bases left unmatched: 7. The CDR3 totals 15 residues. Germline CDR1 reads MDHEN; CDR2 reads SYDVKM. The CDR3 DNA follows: TGTGCCAGCAGATGGACTAGCGACACTTACAATGAGCAGTTCTTC. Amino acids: CASRWTSDTYNEQFF.

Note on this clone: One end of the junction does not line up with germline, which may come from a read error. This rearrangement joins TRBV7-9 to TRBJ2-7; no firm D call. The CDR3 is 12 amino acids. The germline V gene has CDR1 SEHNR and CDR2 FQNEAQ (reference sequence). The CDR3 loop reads CSSSPDFGEQYF. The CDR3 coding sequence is TGTTCCAGCAGCCCCGATTTCGGGGAGCAGTACTTC.

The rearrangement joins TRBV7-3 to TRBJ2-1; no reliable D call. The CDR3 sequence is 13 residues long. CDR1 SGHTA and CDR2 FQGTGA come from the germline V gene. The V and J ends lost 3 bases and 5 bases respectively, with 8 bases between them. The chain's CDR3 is CASSFQLDNEQFF. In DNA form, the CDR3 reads TGTGCCAGCAGCTTTCAACTGGACAATGAGCAGTTCTTC.

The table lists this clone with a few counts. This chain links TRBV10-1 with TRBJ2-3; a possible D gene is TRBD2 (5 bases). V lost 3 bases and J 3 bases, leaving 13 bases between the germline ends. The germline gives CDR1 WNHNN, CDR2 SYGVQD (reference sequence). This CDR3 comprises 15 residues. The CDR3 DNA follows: TGCGCCAGCAGTGAAGGAGCGGCGCTGACAGATACGCAGTATTTT. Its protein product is CASSEGAALTDTQYF.